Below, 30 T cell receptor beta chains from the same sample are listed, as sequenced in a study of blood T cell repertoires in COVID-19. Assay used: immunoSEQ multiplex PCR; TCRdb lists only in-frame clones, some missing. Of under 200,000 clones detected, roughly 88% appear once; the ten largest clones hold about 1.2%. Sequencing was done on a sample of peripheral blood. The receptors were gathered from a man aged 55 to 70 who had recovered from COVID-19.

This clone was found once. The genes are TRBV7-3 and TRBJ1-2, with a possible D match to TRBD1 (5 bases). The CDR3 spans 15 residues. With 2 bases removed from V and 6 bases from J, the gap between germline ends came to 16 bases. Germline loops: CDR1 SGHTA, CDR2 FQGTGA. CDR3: CASSLGSGLSDGYTF. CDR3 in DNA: TGTGCCAGCAGCTTAGGGTCGGGACTGAGTGATGGCTACACCTTC.

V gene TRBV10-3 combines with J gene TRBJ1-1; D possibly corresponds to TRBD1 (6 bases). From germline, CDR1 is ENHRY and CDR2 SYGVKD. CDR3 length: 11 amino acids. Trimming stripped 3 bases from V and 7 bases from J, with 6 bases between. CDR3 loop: CAISDRGEAFF. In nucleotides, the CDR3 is TGTGCCATCAGTGACAGGGGTGAAGCTTTCTTT.

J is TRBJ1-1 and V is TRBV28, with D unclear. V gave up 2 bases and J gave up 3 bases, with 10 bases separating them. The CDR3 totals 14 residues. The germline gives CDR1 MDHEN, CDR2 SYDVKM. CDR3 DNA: TGTGCCAGCAGTTTAGCGGCCGGTGACACTGAAGCTTTCTTT. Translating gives CASSLAAGDTEAFF.

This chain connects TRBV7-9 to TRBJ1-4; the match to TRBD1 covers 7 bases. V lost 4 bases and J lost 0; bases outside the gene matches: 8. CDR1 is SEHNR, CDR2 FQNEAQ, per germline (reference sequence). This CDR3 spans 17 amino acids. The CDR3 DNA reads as TGTGCCAGCAGCTCGGGACAGACCTTTGCAACTAATGAAAAACTGTTTTTT. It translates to CASSSGQTFATNEKLFF.

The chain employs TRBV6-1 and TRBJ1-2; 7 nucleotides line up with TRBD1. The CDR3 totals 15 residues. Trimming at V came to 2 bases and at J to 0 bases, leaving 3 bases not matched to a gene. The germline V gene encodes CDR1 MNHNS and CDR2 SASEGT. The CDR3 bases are TGTGCCAGCAGTGAAAGGGGGCCCTCTAACTATGGCTACACCTTC. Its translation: CASSERGPSNYGYTF.

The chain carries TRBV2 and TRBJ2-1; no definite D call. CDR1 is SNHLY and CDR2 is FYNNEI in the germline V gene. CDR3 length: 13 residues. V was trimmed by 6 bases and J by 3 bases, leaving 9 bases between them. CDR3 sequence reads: CASRATYYNEQFF. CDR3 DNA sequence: TGTGCCAGCAGAGCCACCTACTACAATGAGCAGTTCTTC.

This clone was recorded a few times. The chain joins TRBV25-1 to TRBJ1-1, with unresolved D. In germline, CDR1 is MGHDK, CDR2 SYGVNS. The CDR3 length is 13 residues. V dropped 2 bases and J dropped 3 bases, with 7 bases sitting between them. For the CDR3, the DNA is TGTGCCAGCAGTGAAGGAGGGTACACTGAAGCTTTCTTT. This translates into CASSEGGYTEAFF.

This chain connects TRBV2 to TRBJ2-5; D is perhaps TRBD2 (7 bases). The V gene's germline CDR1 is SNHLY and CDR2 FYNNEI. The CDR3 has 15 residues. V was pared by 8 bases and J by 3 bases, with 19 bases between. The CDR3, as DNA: TGTGCCAGCGTGGGCGGGGGCCTGGGGGAAGAGACCCAGTACTTC. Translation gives CASVGGGLGEETQYF.

The CDR3 DNA sequence: TGTGCCAGCAGCGTAACAGGCACAGCTGGAAACACCATATATTTT. It codes for CASSVTGTAGNTIYF. V gene TRBV9 combines with J gene TRBJ1-3; D is possibly TRBD1 (5 bases). Germline CDR1 is SGDLS and CDR2 is YYNGEE. CDR3 length equals 15 residues. V shed 1 base and J shed 2 bases, with 10 bases lying between them.

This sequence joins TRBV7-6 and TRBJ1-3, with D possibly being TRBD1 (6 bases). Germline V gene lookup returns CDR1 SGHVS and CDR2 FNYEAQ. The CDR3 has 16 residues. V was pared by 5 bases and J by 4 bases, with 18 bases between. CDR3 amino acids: CASSPRGQGSGNTIYF. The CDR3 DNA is TGTGCCAGCAGCCCCCGGGGCCAGGGGTCCGGAAACACCATATATTTT.

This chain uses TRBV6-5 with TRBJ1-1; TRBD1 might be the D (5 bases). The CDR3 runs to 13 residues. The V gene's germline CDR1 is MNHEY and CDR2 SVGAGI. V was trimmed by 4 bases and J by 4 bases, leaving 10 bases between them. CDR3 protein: CASSSRGGTEAFF. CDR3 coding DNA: TGTGCCAGCAGTTCCCGCGGGGGCACTGAAGCTTTCTTT.

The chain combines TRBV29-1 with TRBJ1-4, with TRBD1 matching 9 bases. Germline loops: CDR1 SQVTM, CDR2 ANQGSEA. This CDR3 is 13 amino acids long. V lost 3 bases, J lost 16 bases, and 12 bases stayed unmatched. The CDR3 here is CSVEETTGGPRFF. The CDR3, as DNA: TGCAGCGTTGAGGAGACCACAGGGGGCCCACGGTTTTTT.

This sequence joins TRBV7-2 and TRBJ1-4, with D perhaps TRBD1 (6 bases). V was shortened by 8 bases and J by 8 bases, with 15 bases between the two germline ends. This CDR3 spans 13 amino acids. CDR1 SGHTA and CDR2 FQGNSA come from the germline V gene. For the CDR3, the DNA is TGTGCCAGCTCCGGGGACACTCGGGAAAAACTGTTTTTT. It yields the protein CASSGDTREKLFF.

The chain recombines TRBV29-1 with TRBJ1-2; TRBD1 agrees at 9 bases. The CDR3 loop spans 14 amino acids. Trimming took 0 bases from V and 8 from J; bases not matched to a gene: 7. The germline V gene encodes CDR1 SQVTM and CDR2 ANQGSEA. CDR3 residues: CSVEESGTGPGYTF. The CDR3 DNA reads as TGCAGCGTTGAAGAAAGCGGGACAGGGCCAGGCTACACCTTC.

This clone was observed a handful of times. The CDR3: CASTGTRSNTEAFF. As DNA, the CDR3 is TGTGCCAGCACCGGGACTAGGTCAAACACTGAAGCTTTCTTT. The chain is built from TRBV7-2 and TRBJ1-1, with D possibly being TRBD1 (5 bases). V lost 7 bases, J lost 2 bases, and 14 bases lay in between. Germline V gene lookup returns CDR1 SGHTA and CDR2 FQGNSA. The CDR3 consists of 14 residues.

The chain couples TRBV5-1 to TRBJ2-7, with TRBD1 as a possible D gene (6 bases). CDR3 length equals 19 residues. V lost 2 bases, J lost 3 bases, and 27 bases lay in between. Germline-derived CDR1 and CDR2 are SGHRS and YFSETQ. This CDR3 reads CASSLQGPAVKVQNYEQYF. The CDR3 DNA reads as TGCGCCAGCAGCTTACAGGGCCCGGCCGTAAAAGTCCAGAACTACGAGCAGTACTTC.

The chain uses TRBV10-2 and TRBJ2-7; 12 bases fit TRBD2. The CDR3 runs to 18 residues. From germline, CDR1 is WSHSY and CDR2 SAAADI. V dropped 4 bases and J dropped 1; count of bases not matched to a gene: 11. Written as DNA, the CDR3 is TGCGCCAGCAGTGTTAGGCTAGCGGGGGGGCCATCTTCCTACGAGCAGTACTTC. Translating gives CASSVRLAGGPSSYEQYF.

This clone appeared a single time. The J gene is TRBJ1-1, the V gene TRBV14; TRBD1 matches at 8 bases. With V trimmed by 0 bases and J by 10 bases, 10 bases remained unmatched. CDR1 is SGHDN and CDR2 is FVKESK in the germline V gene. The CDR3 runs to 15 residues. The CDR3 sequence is CASSQEILQGAVAFF. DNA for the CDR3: TGTGCCAGCAGCCAAGAAATTCTGCAGGGGGCTGTAGCTTTCTTT.

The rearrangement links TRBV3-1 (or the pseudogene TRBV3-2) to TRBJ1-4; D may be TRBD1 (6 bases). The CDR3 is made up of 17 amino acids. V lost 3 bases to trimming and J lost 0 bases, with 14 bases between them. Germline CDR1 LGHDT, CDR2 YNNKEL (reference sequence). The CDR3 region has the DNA TGTGCCAGCAGCCAGTGGTACAGGGCAGCAACTAATGAAAAACTGTTTTTT. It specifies CASSQWYRAATNEKLFF.

CDR3 DNA: TGTGCCAGCATTTTAAAGGACAGTCTAACCGCTGAAGCTTTCTTT. Translated, it gives CASILKDSLTAEAFF. This chain links TRBV11-2 with TRBJ1-1, with D perhaps matching TRBD1 (6 bases). Trimming cost V 7 bases and J 6 bases, with 21 bases left between them. The CDR3 contains 15 residues. The germline CDR1 and CDR2 sequences are SGHAT and FQNNGV.

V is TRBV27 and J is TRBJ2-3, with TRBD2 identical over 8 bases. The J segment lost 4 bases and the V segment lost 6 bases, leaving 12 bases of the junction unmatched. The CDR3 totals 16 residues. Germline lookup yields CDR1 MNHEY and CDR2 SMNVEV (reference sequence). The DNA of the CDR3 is TGTGCCAGCAGAATGTGGCGGGGGGAGGTGGCAGATACGCAGTATTTT. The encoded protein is CASRMWRGEVADTQYF.

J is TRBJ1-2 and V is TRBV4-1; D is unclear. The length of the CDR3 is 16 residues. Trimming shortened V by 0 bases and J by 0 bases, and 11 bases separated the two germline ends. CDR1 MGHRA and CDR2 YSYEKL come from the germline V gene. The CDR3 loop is CASSQDEGVANYGYTF. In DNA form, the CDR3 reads TGCGCCAGCAGCCAAGATGAGGGTGTTGCTAACTATGGCTACACCTTC.

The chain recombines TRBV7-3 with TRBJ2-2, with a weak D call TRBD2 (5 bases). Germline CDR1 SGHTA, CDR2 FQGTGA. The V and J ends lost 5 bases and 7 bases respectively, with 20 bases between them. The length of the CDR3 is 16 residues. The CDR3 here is CASSRSDGIVGGELFF. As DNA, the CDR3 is TGTGCCAGCAGCAGGAGTGACGGGATCGTGGGCGGGGAGCTGTTTTTT.

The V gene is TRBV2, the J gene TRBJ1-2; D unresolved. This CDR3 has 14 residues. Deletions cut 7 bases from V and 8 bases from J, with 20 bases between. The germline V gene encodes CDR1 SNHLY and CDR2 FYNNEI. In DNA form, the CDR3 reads TGTGCCAGCACTGAGTGGCCGGGAGAAGGAGGCTACACCTTC. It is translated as CASTEWPGEGGYTF.

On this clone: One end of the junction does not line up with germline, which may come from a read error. DNA of the CDR3: TGTGCTAGCAGCTCTAGCGGGGGGGCCGATACGCAGTATTTT. The encoded protein is CASSSSGGADTQYF. The rearrangement joins TRBV7-7 to TRBJ2-3, with TRBD2 matching over 12 bases. The CDR3 totals 14 residues. Germline V lookup: CDR1 SSHAT, CDR2 FNYEAQ (reference sequence).

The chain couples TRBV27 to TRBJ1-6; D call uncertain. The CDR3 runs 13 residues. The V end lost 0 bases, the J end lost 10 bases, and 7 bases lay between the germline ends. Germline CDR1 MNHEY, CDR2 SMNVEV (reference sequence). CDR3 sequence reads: CASSLSSRSPLHF. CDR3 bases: TGTGCCAGCAGTTTATCGTCTAGATCACCCCTCCACTTT.

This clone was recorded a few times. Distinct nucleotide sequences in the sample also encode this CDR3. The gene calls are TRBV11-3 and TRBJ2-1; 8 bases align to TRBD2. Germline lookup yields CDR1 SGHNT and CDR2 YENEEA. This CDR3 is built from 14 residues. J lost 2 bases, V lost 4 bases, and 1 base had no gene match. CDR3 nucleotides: TGTGCCAGCAGCTCGGGACTAGCCTACAATGAGCAGTTCTTC. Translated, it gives CASSSGLAYNEQFF.

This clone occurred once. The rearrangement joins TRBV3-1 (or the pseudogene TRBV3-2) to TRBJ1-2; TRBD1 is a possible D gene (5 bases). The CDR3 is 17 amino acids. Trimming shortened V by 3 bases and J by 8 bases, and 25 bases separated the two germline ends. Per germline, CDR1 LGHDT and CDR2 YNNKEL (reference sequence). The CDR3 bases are TGTGCCAGCAGCCAGGCTGGGGGGGGAATCAGCGGCATCGGCTACACCTTC. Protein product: CASSQAGGGISGIGYTF.

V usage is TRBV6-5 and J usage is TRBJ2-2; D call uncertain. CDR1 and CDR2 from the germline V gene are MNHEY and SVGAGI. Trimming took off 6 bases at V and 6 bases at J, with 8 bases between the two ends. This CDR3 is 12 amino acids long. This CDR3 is CASSRGSGELFF. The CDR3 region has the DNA TGTGCCAGCAGCCGAGGTTCCGGGGAGCTGTTTTTT.

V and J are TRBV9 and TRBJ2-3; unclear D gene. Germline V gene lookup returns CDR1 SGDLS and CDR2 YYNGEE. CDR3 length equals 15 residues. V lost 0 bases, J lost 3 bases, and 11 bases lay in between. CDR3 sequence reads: CASSVVPSGTDTQYF. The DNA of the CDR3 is TGTGCCAGCAGCGTAGTACCTTCCGGGACAGATACGCAGTATTTT. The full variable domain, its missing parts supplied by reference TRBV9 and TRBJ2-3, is DSGVTQTPKHLITATGQRVTLRCSPRSGDLSVYWYQQSLDQGLQFLIQYYNGEERAKGNILERFSAQQFPDLHSELNLSSLELGDSALYFCASSVVPSGTDTQYFGPGTRLTVL.